The source of this T cell receptor beta chain is a study of quantifying T cell responses using KT2 cells (TCRdb year 2017). In terms of the full investigation: RNA was DNase-treated and reverse transcribed with TCR alpha and beta constant-region primers, mostly using SuperScript III. Under optimum conditions, the T4 ligation step was estimated to exceed 10% efficiency. To prevent over-amplification, PCR2 was performed as a SYBR Green qPCR and halted at a predetermined fluorescence threshold.

Receptor amplification or capture employed UMI-ligation and nested PCR. A single-stranded oligonucleotide bearing the Illumina SP2 sequence and a UMI was ligated to the 3' end of the cDNA with T4 RNA ligase 1. PCR1 ran around 4 cycles (98°C 15 s, 69°C 30 s, 72°C 40 s); the beta primer was an equimolar mix of RC1.1 and RC1.2 covering TRBC1 and TRBC2. Starting at PCR2, TCR alpha and beta chains were handled separately, and sample indices and Illumina adaptors were added. The UMI was composed of 12 random nucleotides, arranged as two hexamers separated by a spacer, and was positioned after an 8-base spacer. Sequencing was done on an Illumina MiSeq using v2 2x251 paired-end chemistry, usually with about eleven samples per run. To boost diversity, each sequencing library was supplemented with PhiX DNA at roughly 4.5-8%. Concerning the study's data processing: Raw reads were converted to FASTQ with bcl2fastq and were demultiplexed by dual indices with Demultiplexor. V and J genes were assigned by Decombinator through tag matching, with a single base-pair mismatch permitted. Using UMIs, Collapsinator corrected both sequencing errors and the frequency errors that come from PCR heterogeneity. CDR3Translator converted Decombinator identifiers into nucleotide sequence, translated that sequence into amino acids, and extracted CDR3 based on C- and N-terminal motifs. A cluster of KT2 sequences sharing one unique molecular identifier was counted as one distinct KT2 TCR. TCRdb trimmed public reads at Q25 via fastp, called clones via MiXCR and kept in-frame beta chains. Each record represents a unique CDR3 protein, reported with the most common genes and DNA among its rows. The V and J calls shown here were made by TCRdb, not taken from the authors' results. A total of tens of thousands of distinct CDR3 sequences appear in this sample, under 14% of them only once. The ten largest clonotypes hold around 9.3% of the sample.

Reading the germline V gene (reference sequence) gives CDR1 DFQATT and CDR2 SNEGSKA. Trimming accounts for 6 bases at V and 4 bases at J, while the number of junction bases matched to no gene is 9. The CDR3 measures 14 amino acids from cysteine to phenylalanine. The CDR3 DNA has 42 bases and is translated from base 1. In this sample, this clonotype turned up a few times. Its recognized antigen is unknown. No base quality values were provided; no much bigger clone lies one nucleotide off. Known numbers of KT2, a T cell clone whose TCR had been sequenced previously, were spiked into unfractionated PBMC to test the sensitivity and accuracy of the pipeline. A range of KT2-to-PBMC ratios was generated by mixing KT2 cells with a fixed number of PBMC. The investigation overall reported the following: At very high KT2 spike-in numbers, detection of KT2 sequences reached saturation. Over several orders of magnitude, the number of KT2 alpha and beta sequences rose linearly with the number of KT2 cells put in. This TCR sequencing study did not compare the pipeline side by side with other TCR sequencing techniques. Even at the lowest spike-in tested, roughly one KT2 cell per 100,000 PBMC, KT2 sequences were still detected.

The specimen was PBMCs spiked with cells of the T cell clone KT2. The chain links TRBV20-1 with TRBJ1-3; 7 nucleotides in the junction match TRBD1. This sequence was found in a human donor. The DNA sequence is given as TGCAGTGCGGGTACAGGGGAATTAGGAAACACCATATATTTT. Translated, it gives CSAGTGELGNTIYF.